These T cell receptor beta chains were read from a single sample in a study of T-cell memory formation after mild COVID-19. TCRdb used MiXCR to reprocess the 5' RACE reads, holding one entry per CDR3 protein. The sample lists hundreds of thousands of distinct CDR3 sequences, roughly 18% occurring once. Material: PBMCs or a T cell subset sorted from them (not recorded which). All receptors come from a man younger than 35 who had mild COVID-19 (a few samples of this study predate the infection). Cell type and time point are not known. Both conserved end residues are part of each CDR3.

V gene,J gene,CDR3 protein
TRBV20-1,TRBJ2-1,CSARDGRVNEQFF
TRBV4-1,TRBJ2-1,CASSQEGRVTPYNEQFF
TRBV11-2,TRBJ2-2,CASSLEVFGELFF
TRBV5-1,TRBJ2-1,CASSLARGGYNEQFF
TRBV4-1,TRBJ2-3,CASSQEAGRSTDTQYF
TRBV12-3/TRBV12-4,TRBJ2-2,CASSLVGGAAGELFF
TRBV6-2/TRBV6-3,TRBJ2-7,CASRSGGFDEQYF
TRBV5-1,TRBJ1-6,CASTQLGEYNSPLHF
TRBV24-1,TRBJ2-1,CATSDPSQGSLGNEQFF
TRBV20-1,TRBJ1-1,CSASLMGEGVNTEAFF
TRBV4-3,TRBJ1-3,CASSQQKNTGSGNTIYF
TRBV20-1,TRBJ2-4,CSANLDSLAKNIQYF
TRBV4-3,TRBJ1-5,CASSQDNRGQPQHF
TRBV6-5,TRBJ1-1,CASSYGMGTEAFF
TRBV5-4,TRBJ1-1,CASGTEAFF
TRBV5-1,TRBJ1-2,CASSLGTPTGLYNYGYTF
TRBV7-8,TRBJ2-5,CASSLAGRFQETQYF
TRBV27,TRBJ1-2,CASSPAVGATYGYTF
TRBV5-1,TRBJ1-2,CASSQSNSYGYTF
TRBV7-3,TRBJ1-2,CASSSWTPMDYGYTF
TRBV12-3/TRBV12-4,TRBJ1-1,CASSPPPLGGNTEAFF
TRBV7-6,TRBJ2-1,CASSSGLSSYNEQFF